A selection of T cell receptor beta chains follows, all from one sample in a study of OX40 agonist ivuxolimab in advanced cancers. The table came from immunoSEQ multiplex PCR; TCRdb's copy has only in-frame clones and leaves some out. The profile covers tens of thousands of clones, with around 87% appearing a single time and 3.6% taken by the ten largest. Sequences were derived from CD4+ or CD8+ T cells sorted from blood, sampled in a trial of the OX40 agonist ivuxolimab. These receptors originate from an adult with an advanced solid tumor such as melanoma, head and neck, liver or kidney cancer. Both conserved end residues are trimmed from each CDR3.

TRBJ2-5 TRBV28 ASSFIPAEETQY
TRBJ2-1 TRBV5-6 ASSFLGRSNEQF
TRBJ2-7 TRBV28 ASSFRTPYEQY
TRBJ2-4 TRBV5-6 ASSLDRRNIQY
TRBJ1-5 TRBV4-2 ASSQGTGDQPQH
TRBJ2-2 TRBV2 ASNGGGLSNTGELF
TRBJ2-7 TRBV5-1 ASGTSAAYEQY
TRBJ2-1 TRBV7-9 ASSLGGEQF
TRBJ2-5 TRBV11-2 ASSLVLSRAQETQY
TRBJ2-1 TRBV7-8 ASSPSSTGATYNEQF
TRBJ2-1 TRBV28 ASSLSVYNEQF
TRBJ1-2 TRBV28 ASSPGYGYT
TRBJ1-5 TRBV27 ASRRGGGGVYNQPQH
TRBJ1-1 TRBV5-1 ASSGEGSTEAF
TRBJ2-5 TRBV14 ASSPLPGWEDAKTQY
TRBJ2-7 TRBV7-8 ASSLVVTGGSYEQY
TRBJ1-2 TRBV6-1 ASRIGNYGYT
TRBJ1-2 TRBV29-1 SVDGLGGRGYT
TRBJ2-7 TRBV5-6 ASNEAGGFREQY
TRBJ2-1 TRBV11-2 ASSSTSGRVGEQF
TRBJ1-5 TRBV28 ASSFGGGGQPQH
TRBJ1-2 TRBV30 AWNLMSNGYT
TRBJ2-3 TRBV7-2 ASNVRGGSSSTDTQY
TRBJ2-7 TRBV18 ASSPQQGSYEQY
TRBJ1-4 TRBV30 AWSGGTLTTNEKLF
TRBJ2-1 TRBV30 AWAGGNYNEQF
TRBJ1-5 TRBV7-6 ASSFEGGAGQPQH
TRBJ2-1 TRBV20-1 SVSTWEEF
TRBJ1-5 TRBV6-1 ASREQGQVDQPQH
TRBJ1-4 TRBV19 ASSRGVSANEKLF
TRBJ1-2 TRBV5-4 ASSPGNYGYT
TRBJ2-2 TRBV10-1 ASSAGRGRADTGELF
TRBJ1-5 TRBV28 ATLGQQPQH
TRBJ2-7 TRBV19 ASSLVGVYEQY
TRBJ1-4 TRBV5-1 ASSLSGQGGEKLF
TRBJ1-2 TRBV18 ASSPSWLGGLGYT
TRBJ1-5 TRBV30 AWSVLSGQPQH
TRBJ2-1 TRBV28 ASAPSGRAVNEQF
TRBJ2-2 TRBV7-8 ASSPVIHGELF
TRBJ1-6 TRBV19 ASSMGGQSLSPLH
TRBJ1-1 TRBV29-1 SVGTGNTEAF
TRBJ2-3 TRBV5-4 ASSRSSGSTDTQY
TRBJ2-1 TRBV20-1 SGGKEEQF
TRBJ2-7 TRBV6-1 ASSGGGLYEQY
TRBJ2-3 TRBV7-6 ASTTGDTQY
TRBJ1-1 TRBV2 ASSEDSNKAF
TRBJ2-5 TRBV19 ASSINSGIETQY
TRBJ1-2 TRBV28 ASRRNYGYT
TRBJ2-7 TRBV21-1 ASSKAGAGGPYEQY
TRBJ2-7 TRBV19 ASGRGPSYEQY
TRBJ2-1 TRBV28 ASSPSDRADEQF
TRBJ2-1 TRBV29-1 SVVDWGNNEQF
TRBJ1-4 TRBV2 ASTRDHNEKLF
TRBJ1-1 TRBV9 ASSLDQNTEAF
TRBJ2-6 TRBV7-3 ASSLARGVGANVLT